This T cell receptor (beta chain) was retrieved from a study of breast tumors, draining lymph nodes, adjacent tissues. V was clipped by 2 bases and J by 8 bases; unmatched bases: 4. Germline CDR1 reads ENHRY; CDR2 reads SYGVKD. The CDR3 has 15 amino acids. MiXCR, run by TCRdb on the multiplex PCR reads, gives a single entry per CDR3 protein. The sample holds 24,000 or so distinct CDR3 sequences; approximately 23% are singletons and the top ten take about 13%. By sample fraction, this clonotype is medium-sized. The TCR originated in a female donor with breast cancer. Some clones in this sample may be carry-over from other donors' samples. The rearrangement links TRBV10-3 to TRBJ2-1, with 12 bases that match TRBD2. Specimen: breast tumor tissue. The CDR3 coding sequence is TGTGCCATCAGTGAGGGGGCTAGCGGGGGGGATGAGCAGTTCTTC. Protein sequence: CAISEGASGGDEQFF.